The 13 T cell receptor beta chains reported below all come from one sample, sequenced in a study of T cells in Graves' hyperthyroidism and ophthalmopathy. What was amplified from RNA transcripts were TCR beta CDR3 regions. First-round RT-PCR with HTBI primers amplified the TCR CDR3 region. One entry per CDR3 protein results from TCRdb running MiXCR on the multiplex PCR reads. The table includes 540,000 or so distinct CDR3 sequences, around 16% detected once. The material sequenced was blood. These receptors were collected from a woman in her 30s with Graves' hyperthyroidism.

The genes are TRBV14 and TRBJ2-7, with 9 bases matching TRBD1. The CDR3 extends over 16 amino acids. Germline loops: CDR1 SGHDN, CDR2 FVKESK. Trimming took 4 bases from V and 0 from J; bases not matched to a gene: 7. The CDR3 loop reads CASSLSGQGPSYEQYF. The CDR3 nucleotides read TGTGCCAGCAGCCTATCAGGACAGGGGCCCTCCTACGAGCAGTACTTC.

There are many counts of this clonotype. The chain joins TRBV28 to TRBJ1-4; D gene ambiguous. CDR1 MDHEN and CDR2 SYDVKM come from the germline V gene. Deletions cut 7 bases from V and 6 bases from J, with 12 bases between. The CDR3 extends over 13 amino acids. For the CDR3, the DNA is TGTGCCAGCAAGACCGTACAATATGAAAAACTGTTTTTT. Its translation is CASKTVQYEKLFF.

This chain uses TRBV10-3 with TRBJ1-2; D is perhaps TRBD1 (5 bases). The ends were cut back, 8 bases at V and 2 bases at J, with 15 bases in the middle. This CDR3 is built from 14 residues. Germline assignment: CDR1 ENHRY and CDR2 SYGVKD. The CDR3 loop reads CAIFGTGDNYGYTF. The DNA of the CDR3 is TGTGCCATCTTCGGAACAGGAGACAACTATGGCTACACCTTC.

In its sample, this clonotype was seen a few times. The rearrangement joins TRBV20-1 to TRBJ2-7; D may be TRBD2 (5 bases). CDR1 and CDR2 from the germline V gene are DFQATT and SNEGSKA (reference sequence). Between the trimmed V and J ends, which lost 0 bases and 5 bases, there was a span of 20 bases. This CDR3 comprises 16 residues. This CDR3 reads CSARDRRGFGWDEQYF. CDR3 coding DNA: TGCAGTGCTAGAGATAGACGGGGATTCGGCTGGGACGAGCAGTACTTC.

The chain is built from TRBV20-1 and TRBJ1-2; D is perhaps TRBD1 (5 bases). V was clipped by 4 bases and J by 4 bases, with 13 bases between them. This CDR3 is built from 13 residues. The germline CDR1 and CDR2 sequences are DFQATT and SNEGSKA (reference sequence). CDR3 sequence: CSAKNRQVYGYTF. CDR3 DNA: TGCAGTGCTAAAAACAGGCAGGTCTATGGCTACACCTTC.

This clonotype has a single count. This may come from a read error, since a much larger clone is one base off. The chain has TRBV20-1 and TRBJ1-1; unclear D gene. The CDR3 has 16 residues. Per the germline V gene, CDR1 is DFQATT and CDR2 is SNEGSKA (reference sequence). V lost 0 bases and J 0 bases, leaving 14 bases between the germline ends. This CDR3 is CSARDETRKLNTEAFF. DNA of the CDR3: TGCAGTGCTAGAGATGAAACAAGGAAATTGAACACTGAAGCTTTCTTT.

This clonotype was seen ten or more times. The gene calls are TRBV2 and TRBJ2-1; D is ambiguous. Trimming shortened V by 7 bases and J by 1 base, and 8 bases separated the two germline ends. Germline CDR1 reads SNHLY; CDR2 reads FYNNEI. The CDR3 totals 13 residues. The CDR3 DNA reads TGTGCCAGCAAGGACGCATCCTACAATGAGCAGTTCTTC. This gives the protein CASKDASYNEQFF.

This clonotype occurred a few times. The CDR3 loop is CASSFTRGTYYNEQFF. Written as DNA, the CDR3 is TGTGCCAGCAGCTTTACACGCGGGACCTACTACAATGAGCAGTTCTTC. The chain is built from TRBV5-8 and TRBJ2-1; D possibly corresponds to TRBD2 (6 bases). The CDR3 spans 16 residues. Trimming left V 2 bases short and J 3 bases short, with 15 bases between. Germline CDR1 reads SGHTS; CDR2 reads YDEGEE.

This clonotype was found many times. V is TRBV3-1 and J is TRBJ1-1; tentative D call: TRBD1 (5 bases). The CDR3 has 14 amino acids. Germline lookup yields CDR1 LGHDT and CDR2 YNNKEL (reference sequence). The ends were cut back, 8 bases at V and 3 bases at J, with 16 bases in the middle. CDR3 loop: CASYSIGAYTEAFF. The CDR3 nucleotides read TGTGCCAGCTACAGTATTGGGGCTTACACTGAAGCTTTCTTT.

This clonotype was counted only a few times. The rearrangement uses TRBV7-2 and TRBJ1-6; no clear D. The length of the CDR3 is 16 residues. Trimming took off 5 bases at V and 0 bases at J, with 11 bases between the two ends. CDR1 is SGHTA and CDR2 is FQGNSA in the germline V gene. CDR3 in amino acids: CASSAGIYSYNSPLHF. CDR3 sequence (DNA): TGTGCCAGCAGCGCCGGGATCTACTCCTATAATTCACCCCTCCACTTT.

This clonotype was seen many times. This chain links TRBV18 with TRBJ2-2; a possible D gene is TRBD1 (5 bases). The CDR3 has 16 residues. Trimming cost V 2 bases and J 1 base, with 11 bases left between them. Per germline, CDR1 KGHSH and CDR2 LQKENI. CDR3 DNA: TGTGCCAGCTCACCAGTCGATCAGGGGAACACCGGGGAGCTGTTTTTT. It translates to CASSPVDQGNTGELFF.

This clonotype was detected ten times or more. The CDR3 sequence: CASSSSLANSYNEQFF. The CDR3 nucleotides are TGTGCCAGCAGTAGCTCTCTAGCGAACTCCTACAATGAGCAGTTCTTC. The chain employs TRBV28 and TRBJ2-1; D may be TRBD2 (6 bases). V gave up 5 bases and J gave up 0 bases, with 14 bases separating them. The germline CDR1 and CDR2 sequences are MDHEN and SYDVKM. The CDR3 contains 16 residues.

J is TRBJ2-1 and V is TRBV13, with 13 positions matching TRBD2. This CDR3 spans 16 amino acids. Germline CDR1 is PRHDT and CDR2 is FYEKMQ (reference sequence). V lost 4 bases, J lost 6 bases, and 6 bases stayed unmatched. CDR3 amino acids: CASSSLWTSGSNEQFF. The CDR3 DNA sequence: TGTGCCAGCAGCTCCCTCTGGACTAGCGGGAGCAATGAGCAGTTCTTC.